This T cell receptor (beta chain) emerged from a study of cytomegalovirus exposure and HLA in healthy donors. The PCR made use of 60 Vbeta and 13 Jbeta primers. Generated by immunoSEQ multiplex PCR, the TCRdb table keeps only in-frame clones and is missing some. The table shows 110,000 to 150,000 clones, with 80% occurring only once. Between the trimmed V and J ends, which lost 4 bases and 8 bases, there was a span of 20 bases. The CDR3 is 15 amino acids. The germline V gene has CDR1 SGHRS and CDR2 YFSETQ. This rearrangement joins TRBV5-1 to TRBJ2-3, with TRBD2 as a possible D gene (6 bases). Sequencing was done on a sample of PBMCs. This clonotype was sampled from a man aged 40-55 years in good health and CMV-seronegative. CDR3 sequence (DNA): TGCGCCAGCAGCGACTCGGACCGACTAGAGACTACGCAGTATTTT. Protein product: CASSDSDRLETTQYF.